The sequence of this TCR beta chain was determined in a study of T cells in Graves' hyperthyroidism and ophthalmopathy (dated by TCRdb to the late 2010s). In terms of the full investigation: A discovery cohort of about 96 patients, about 40 with Graves' ophthalmopathy and 55 to 65 with stable Graves' hyperthyroidism, was used to find distinguishing TCR V-J signatures. TCR Vbeta CDR3 sequencing of some 140 peripheral blood samples (over 40 ophthalmopathy, 75 to 85 hyperthyroidism and roughly 17 progressor patients) is reported in the paper. Following sampling, methimazole starting at 30 mg daily was given to hyperthyroidism patients, and high-dose intravenous methylprednisolone was given to ophthalmopathy patients. Whether ophthalmopathy could be predicted prospectively was tested in an independent validation cohort made up of about 18 hyperthyroidism patients plus 17 patients who later progressed to ophthalmopathy. Thyroid tissue and blood T-cell repertoires from about 6 Graves' hyperthyroidism patients were also compared in the study. The 100 discovery patients were randomly split 7:3 into training and test sets. General study outcomes and caveats: In validation, the model predicted progression to ophthalmopathy a median of 6.5 months before onset, with about 67% sensitivity and more than 72% specificity. Sample size was not statistically predetermined, and investigators were not blinded to group allocation. A model built on a 13 V-J signature distinguished ophthalmopathy from stable hyperthyroidism, reaching about 88% sensitivity and around 81% specificity in cross-validation and 80%/75% in testing. Most expanded thyroid clonotypes (frequency above 0.001) were also detected in blood, suggesting blood repertoires may reflect thyroid immune responses.

Amplification of TCR beta CDR3 regions was carried out from RNA transcripts. The first round of RT-PCR for the TCR CDR3 was performed with the HTBI primer set and the Qiagen OneStep RT-PCR kit. Libraries were constructed in a second round of multiplex PCR, after which size selection and purification were carried out. Sequencing of the libraries was done on an Illumina HiSeq2000 using paired-end 100 bp reads. The authors' analysis ran thus. Raw data were processed with SOAPnuke, discarding reads with adapters, uncalled bases, mean Phred below 15, or no exact constant-primer or identifier match. COPE v1.2.5 was used to merge high-quality paired reads, and clonotypes were defined as unique nucleotide sequences. Clonotypes were aligned to IMGT TRBV, TRBD and TRBJ reference segments using MiTCR v1.1. Only V-J combinations with frequency above 0.0001, covering 99% to 99.2% of repertoires, were analysed. A TCS score was defined as the ratio of F50 (clonal expansion) to E x V (chaos), with BLOSUM62-based TCRdist applied between CDR3 peptides within each V-J. Welch's t-statistics and random forest reduced fewer than 550 V-J features to 13, which were used in a naive Bayes classifier (R e1071). The similarity between thyroid and blood repertoires was quantified using the Morisita-Horn index. TCRdb redid the processing of the public reads, applying fastp at Q25 and MiXCR, and retained in-frame beta chains. Every distinct CDR3 protein forms one entry, paired with its most common genes and DNA. None of the V and J calls come from the authors' own analysis; TCRdb made them. The sample table shows roughly 500,000 distinct CDR3 sequences, and 46% are seen once. Jointly, the top ten make up 19% of the sample.

This clonotype was detected ten times or more. Its antigen remains unidentified. Base quality data are lacking; no much larger clone is found one base away. Compared with germline, V lacks 3 bases and J lacks 0 bases; bases without a gene match: 0. Counted from cysteine to phenylalanine, this CDR3 has 14 amino acids. The CDR3 DNA has 42 bases and is translated from base 1. Sequences MNHNS (CDR1) and SASEGT (CDR2) are obtained from the germline V gene. The study excluded patients with uncontrolled infections, other autoimmune diseases, pregnancy or lactation. Diagnoses were established on the basis of clinical symptoms, serum thyroxine and TRAb, thyroid ultrasound, and orbital computed tomography. Total RNA was extracted using Trizol reagent, and RNA quality was assessed on an Agilent 2100 Bioanalyzer.

This sequence uses TRBV6-1 and TRBJ1-2; 8 nucleotides in the junction match TRBD1. The sequencing input was peripheral blood or thyroid tissue (not recorded which). The source is an adult woman with Graves' disease, either hyperthyroidism or ophthalmopathy (not recorded which). The CDR3 has the sequence CASSEDRANYGYTF. The DNA sequence is given as TGTGCCAGCAGTGAGGACAGGGCTAACTATGGCTACACCTTC.